The 9 T cell receptor beta chains presented below share a single source sample, sequenced in a study of response to subunit inactivated influenza vaccine. TCRdb redid the calling of the RT-PCR reads with MiXCR, one entry per CDR3 protein. The sample yields around 790,000 distinct CDR3 sequences, 21% seen once. The sequenced sample was PBMCs from blood, obtained 5 days after vaccination. The receptors shown here come from a man aged 45 to 65 who received an inactivated influenza vaccine.

Here the CDR3 reads CASSPSLGPSYEQYF. CDR3 nucleotides: TGTGCCAGCAGCCCGAGCTTGGGGCCCTCCTACGAGCAGTACTTC. This rearrangement joins TRBV9 to TRBJ2-7; D is perhaps TRBD1 (5 bases). The CDR3 has 15 amino acids. Per germline, CDR1 SGDLS and CDR2 YYNGEE. With 4 bases removed from V and 0 bases from J, the gap between germline ends came to 14 bases. The complete variable domain, with remaining parts taken from reference TRBV9 and TRBJ2-7, reads DSGVTQTPKHLITATGQRVTLRCSPRSGDLSVYWYQQSLDQGLQFLIQYYNGEERAKGNILERFSAQQFPDLHSELNLSSLELGDSALYFCASSPSLGPSYEQYFGPGTRLTVT.

This chain connects TRBV24-1 to TRBJ1-3; the D is unclear. This CDR3 comprises 14 residues. V was cut by 5 bases and J by 3 bases, with 10 bases left in between. In germline, CDR1 is KGHDR, CDR2 SFDVKD. The CDR3 DNA follows: TGTGCCACCAGTGCTGCAGGCGGTGGAAACACCATATATTTT. This encodes CATSAAGGGNTIYF.

This clonotype appeared a few times. This chain joins TRBV3-1 and TRBJ1-1; no clear D gene. Germline V gene sequence: CDR1 LGHDT, CDR2 YNNKEL (reference sequence). This CDR3 has 12 amino acids. Deletions cut 4 bases from V and 10 bases from J, with 13 bases between. CDR3 sequence reads: CASSRGHESAFF. For the CDR3, the DNA is TGTGCCAGCAGCCGCGGTCACGAGTCAGCTTTCTTT.

This clonotype was counted a few times. The chain recombines TRBV7-9 with TRBJ2-7, with D perhaps given as TRBD1 or TRBD2 (5 bases each). The CDR3 has 14 amino acids. Trimming removed 5 bases from V and 7 bases from J, with 18 bases in between. Germline CDR1 is SEHNR and CDR2 is FQNEAQ (reference sequence). The CDR3 coding sequence is TGTGCCAGCAGCCCGGGGCTAGGGCTTGGGGAGCAGTACTTC. The encoded protein is CASSPGLGLGEQYF.

This clonotype was seen only a few times. The chain combines TRBV5-1 with TRBJ2-3; 8 bases map to TRBD2. V shed 0 bases, J shed 5 bases, and the junction held 5 bases outside the gene matches. From germline, CDR1 is SGHRS and CDR2 YFSETQ. The CDR3 contains 15 residues. CDR3 nucleotide sequence: TGCGCCAGCAGCTTGGGAAGCGGGAGTGTAGATACGCAGTATTTT. Translation gives CASSLGSGSVDTQYF. Full variable domain (missing parts from reference TRBV5-1 and TRBJ2-3): KAGVTQTPRYLIKTRGQQVTLSCSPISGHRSVSWYQQTPGQGLQFLFEYFSETQRNKGNFPGRFSGRQFSNSRSEMNVSTLELGDSALYLCASSLGSGSVDTQYFGPGTRLTVL.

The CDR3 DNA is TGTGCCAGCAGCTTGGTACCGACAGGGACGGGCACAGATACGCAGTATTTT. Its translation is CASSLVPTGTGTDTQYF. The genes are TRBV5-6 and TRBJ2-3, with 7 bases lining up with TRBD1. The V gene's germline CDR1 is SGHDT and CDR2 YYEEEE. The CDR3 runs to 17 residues. The trim removed 0 bases at V and 1 base at J, leaving 8 bases unmatched.

In its sample, this clonotype was seen a few times. The V call is TRBV28, the J call TRBJ2-4, with D possibly being TRBD1 or TRBD2 (6 bases each). The CDR3 has 15 amino acids. V lost 2 bases and J lost 4, with 12 bases in between. The germline V gene encodes CDR1 MDHEN and CDR2 SYDVKM. Written as DNA, the CDR3 is TGTGCCAGCAGTTTAGGGGGGCAGGGAAAAAACATTCAGTACTTC. It yields the protein CASSLGGQGKNIQYF.

This clonotype was seen only once. The chain combines TRBV5-1 with TRBJ2-5, with a tentative D call TRBD2 (5 bases). V was clipped by 3 bases and J by 5 bases, with 14 bases between them. The germline gives CDR1 SGHRS, CDR2 YFSETQ. CDR3 size: 14 residues. The CDR3 DNA reads as TGCGCCAGCAGCTCTGGGAGCGTCAGGGAGACCCAGTACTTC. Amino acid sequence: CASSSGSVRETQYF.

This clonotype was observed once. The chain recombines TRBV9 with TRBJ2-5; 12 nucleotides align to TRBD2. Per the germline V gene, CDR1 is SGDLS and CDR2 is YYNGEE. Trimming took 4 bases from V and 5 from J; bases not matched to a gene: 9. This CDR3 is built from 16 residues. The CDR3 nucleotides read TGTGCCAGCAGCCCCGCTGAAGGACTAGCGGGGGAGACCCAGTACTTC. It codes for CASSPAEGLAGETQYF.